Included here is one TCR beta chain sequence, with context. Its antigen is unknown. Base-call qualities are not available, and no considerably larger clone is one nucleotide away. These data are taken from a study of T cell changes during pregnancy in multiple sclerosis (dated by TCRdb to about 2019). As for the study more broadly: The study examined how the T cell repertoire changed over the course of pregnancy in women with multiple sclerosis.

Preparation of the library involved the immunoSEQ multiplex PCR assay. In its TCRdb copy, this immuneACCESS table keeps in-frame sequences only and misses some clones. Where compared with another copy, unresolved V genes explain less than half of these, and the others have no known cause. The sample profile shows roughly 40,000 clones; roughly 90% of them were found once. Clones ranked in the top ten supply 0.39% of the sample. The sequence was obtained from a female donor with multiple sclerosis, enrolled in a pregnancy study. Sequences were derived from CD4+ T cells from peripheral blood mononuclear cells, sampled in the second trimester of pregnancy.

DNA sequence: TGTGCCAGCAGCTTGGATGCCAGGGGGTCGATCTATGGCTACACCTTC. Translated, it reads CASSLDARGSIYGYTF. The chain couples TRBV5-8 to TRBJ1-2, and 7 junction bases match TRBD1. The germline V gene gives CDR1 as SGHTS and CDR2 as YDEGEE. The CDR3 contains 16 residues, cysteine and phenylalanine counted. The retained sequence is limited to the CDR3, 48 bases, with the frame set at the first base. Germline trimming amounts to 0 bases on V and 4 bases on J, with 9 as the count of junction bases outside the gene matches.